Given below is one T cell receptor (beta chain) in context. Its antigen is not identified. CDR1 SQVTM and CDR2 ANQGSEA come from the germline V gene. J lost 5 bases, V lost 2 bases, and 10 bases had no gene match. CDR3 length: 18 amino acids. During its preparation, the TCRbeta library received unique molecular identifiers. TCRdb redid the calling of the PCR reads with MiXCR, one entry per CDR3 protein. The sample shows a few hundred thousand distinct CDR3 sequences, about a quarter of them seen only once. This entry is derived from a study of T-cell reconstitution after alpha-beta-depleted transplantation in children. The study, taken as a whole, reports: Surviving recipient T cells and thymic progenitors accounted for the high day-60 TCRbeta diversity observed in some patients. The origin of alpha-beta T cells about two months after transplant was reportedly several hundred expanded graft clones. One year after transplant, T-cell counts and diversity came mostly from newly produced T cells.

This material consisted of PBMCs, mostly from graft donor cells, taken 180 days after TCRalphabeta/CD19-depleted stem cell transplant. This rearrangement joins TRBV29-1 to TRBJ2-2; TRBD2 agrees at 14 bases. The clonotype comes from a male patient aged 5 to 17 who had a stem cell transplant for acute lymphoblastic leukemia, so the T cells may come from the graft donor. The CDR3 here is CSVETGTSGSGSTGELFF. CDR3 coding DNA: TGCAGCGTTGAAACCGGGACTAGCGGGAGTGGGAGTACCGGGGAGCTGTTTTTT.